This T cell receptor (beta chain) was captured in a study of T cell repertoires in cytomegalovirus infection. Whole-study context: Well-studied HLA-B-restricted epitopes and recently identified HLA-C-restricted epitopes of CMV were both used in the study.

MiXCR, applied by TCRdb to the reads, yields one record per CDR3 protein. The sample has hundreds of thousands of distinct CDR3 sequences, less than 35% seen once. Findings of the study overall: The cumulative frequency of public TCR beta families distinguished individuals who carried CMV together with the relevant HLA.

The length of the CDR3 is 17 residues. CDR1 is SGHTA and CDR2 is FQGNSA in the germline V gene. V lost 4 bases and J 7 bases, leaving 24 bases between the germline ends. This clonotype was detected many times. The antigen is unknown. This clonotype was sampled from a human donor in good health (CMV status not recorded). Some clones in this sample may be carry-over from other donors' samples. Sequenced here: cultured CD8+ T cells from PBMCs, sampled from culture after CMV antigen stimulation. The chain employs TRBV7-2 and TRBJ2-3; maybe TRBD2 (5 bases). In DNA form, the CDR3 reads TGTGCCAGCAGCTCGGATCTTACTAGGCGTATTTCCCATACGCAGTATTTT. Protein sequence: CASSSDLTRRISHTQYF. The full variable domain, rest sourced from reference TRBV7-2 and TRBJ2-3, is GAGVSQSPSNKVTEKGKDVELRCDPISGHTALYWYRQSLGQGLEFLIYFQGNSAPDKSGLPSDRFSAERTGGSVSTLTIQRTQQEDSAVYLCASSSDLTRRISHTQYFGPGTRLTVL.